The rows below give T cell receptor beta chains drawn from one sample of a study of beta chain features in type 1 diabetes. Measured with immunoSEQ multiplex PCR; TCRdb has only the in-frame clones, and not every one. The profile covers more than 150,000 clones, with around an eighth appearing a single time and roughly 0.6% taken by the ten largest. Sequences were obtained from central memory CD4+ T cells from blood. The receptors here all came from a woman younger than 30 in good health. CDR3s include the opening cysteine and the closing phenylalanine or tryptophan. D genes are given only for firm matches. Expanded clones get a size class; other rows say once, few or many, or leave the size out.

TRBV29-1	TRBD1	TRBJ2-1	15	NA	TGCAGCGCGCGCCGACAGGGGTCCTCCTACAATGAGCAGTTCTTC	CSARRQGSSYNEQFF
TRBV5-1	TRBD1	TRBJ2-4	14	few	TGCGCCAGCAGCTTGGGACAGGGAACGAACATTCAGTACTTC	CASSLGQGTNIQYF
TRBV5-4	NA	TRBJ2-5	14	few	TGTGCCAGCAGCTTGGTCTCGGGACAAGAGACCCAGTACTTC	CASSLVSGQETQYF
TRBV11-2	TRBD2	TRBJ2-7	12	NA	TGTGCCAGCAGCCTCTGGACTAGCGGTCCCACTTTC	CASSLWTSGPTF
TRBV18	NA	TRBJ1-5	17	few	TGTGCCAGCTCACCACCGGTCGGAGCCCTTAGCAATCAGCCCCAGCATTTT	CASSPPVGALSNQPQHF
TRBV30	NA	TRBJ1-5	13	few	TGTGCCTGGAGTGTACGAGGTAATCAGCCCCAGCATTTT	CAWSVRGNQPQHF
TRBV19	TRBD2	TRBJ2-1	15	NA	TGTGCCAGTAGTATCCCCGGGAGGGGAGACAATGAGCAGTTCTTC	CASSIPGRGDNEQFF
TRBV6-6	TRBD1	TRBJ1-2	15	few	TGTGCCAGCAGTGCCGACAGGGCAAAAGCGGCTGGCTACACCTTC	CASSADRAKAAGYTF
TRBV25-1	TRBD1	TRBJ1-2	13	few	TGTGCCAGCATGGACAGGGGGTTCTATGGCTACACCTTC	CASMDRGFYGYTF
TRBV9	NA	TRBJ1-1	16	NA	TGTGCCAGCAGCGTAGAGGCAGGGGTCTACAACACTGAAGCTTTCTTT	CASSVEAGVYNTEAFF
TRBV5-6	NA	TRBJ2-2	14	few	TGTGCCAGCAGCTTGCCCTCAGGGAACGGGGAGCTGTTTTTT	CASSLPSGNGELFF
TRBV5-1	NA	TRBJ2-7	11	few	TGCGCCAGCAGCGAGACCTACGAGCAGTACTTC	CASSETYEQYF
TRBV6-5	NA	TRBJ1-3	14	once	TGTGCCAGCAGTTACTCGAAGGACATTCACACCATATATTTT	CASSYSKDIHTIYF
TRBV25-1	NA	TRBJ2-3	17	NA	TGTGCCAGCAGTGAGAGTCAGGGCCGTTCTAGCACAGATACGCAGTATTTT	CASSESQGRSSTDTQYF
TRBV7-3	NA	TRBJ2-3	15	few	TGTGCCAGCAGCTTATTCCTAGAGGGGGGGGCTACGCAGTATTTT	CASSLFLEGGATQYF
TRBV29-1	NA	TRBJ1-1	13	few	TGCAGCGTTAATCAGGGTCAGAACACTGAAGCTTTCTTT	CSVNQGQNTEAFF
TRBV5-1	TRBD1	TRBJ2-7	13	few	TGCGCCAGCACCGGACAGGAAACCTACGAGCAGTACTTC	CASTGQETYEQYF
TRBV5-1	TRBD1	TRBJ1-2	15	NA	TGCGCCAGCAGCTTTTCCGGGACAGGAACCTATGGCTACACCTTC	CASSFSGTGTYGYTF
TRBV29-1	NA	TRBJ1-3	12	NA	TGCAGCGTTGTGAGCTCTGGAAACACCATATATTTT	CSVVSSGNTIYF
TRBV18	TRBD2	TRBJ2-1	17	NA	TGTGCCAGCTCACCAGTTGCTAGCGGGAGACCGGTGAATGAGCAGTTCTTC	CASSPVASGRPVNEQFF
TRBV28	NA	TRBJ2-5	12	NA	TGTGCCAGCTGTCTACGGCAAGAGACCCAGTACTTC	CASCLRQETQYF
TRBV5-1	TRBD1	TRBJ1-5	15	few	TGCGCCAGCAGCCTGGGACAGTCACTAAATCAGCCCCAGCATTTT	CASSLGQSLNQPQHF
TRBV30	TRBD2	TRBJ2-5	16	NA	TGTGCCTGGAGTCTAGCGGGATCGACTTACCAAGAGACCCAGTACTTC	CAWSLAGSTYQETQYF
TRBV30	NA	TRBJ1-2	14	few	TGTGCCTGGAGTACGGGGGGCTCAAACTATGGCTACACCTTC	CAWSTGGSNYGYTF
TRBV7-9	TRBD1	TRBJ2-1	15	NA	TGTGCCAGCAGCTGGCGGGGACAGGGGAACAATGAGCAGTTCTTC	CASSWRGQGNNEQFF
TRBV30	NA	TRBJ1-5	14	NA	TGTGCCTGGAGTGTACTTGAAAGCAATCAGCCCCAGCATTTT	CAWSVLESNQPQHF
TRBV6-6	NA	TRBJ1-5	15	few	TGTGCCAGCAGTCAAGATCTGGGGAGCCCACAGCCCCAGCATTTT	CASSQDLGSPQPQHF
TRBV10-3	TRBD1	TRBJ2-3	17	NA	TGTGCCATCAGTGACACCGTCCAGGGGGCTTACACAGATACGCAGTATTTT	CAISDTVQGAYTDTQYF
TRBV9	TRBD2	TRBJ2-1	15	NA	TGTGCCAGCAGCCCAGCGGGAGGGCCCTACAATGAGCAGTTCTTC	CASSPAGGPYNEQFF
TRBV29-1	NA	TRBJ2-1	14	NA	TGCAGCGTCGCCTGGACAGTTACCTTCAATGAGCAGTTCTTC	CSVAWTVTFNEQFF
TRBV30	NA	TRBJ1-5	13	NA	TGTGCCTGGAGTGGGAGGGGAGGACAGCCCCAGCATTTT	CAWSGRGGQPQHF
TRBV29-1	TRBD1	TRBJ2-7	14	few	TGCAGCGTAAAACCAGGGGGCCCTTGGGACGAGCAGTACTTC	CSVKPGGPWDEQYF
TRBV4-2	TRBD1	TRBJ2-3	14	NA	TGTGCCAGCAGCCAAGGACAGGGGATTTTTACGCAGTATTTT	CASSQGQGIFTQYF
TRBV29-1	NA	TRBJ1-1	13	few	TGCAGCGTTGAAGTGGGGAGGGACACTGAAGCTTTCTTT	CSVEVGRDTEAFF
TRBV19	TRBD2	TRBJ2-7	14	few	TGTGCCAGTAGTATCATAGCGGGACCCTACGAGCAGTACTTC	CASSIIAGPYEQYF
TRBV6-1	NA	TRBJ2-3	13	few	TGTGCCAGCAGGTCGTTTTCTACAGATACGCAGTATTTT	CASRSFSTDTQYF
TRBV28	NA	TRBJ2-3	13	few	TGTGCCAGCAGCCTTTGGGGCCCAGATACGCAGTATTTT	CASSLWGPDTQYF
TRBV9	TRBD2	TRBJ2-1	19	NA	TGTGCCAGCAGCCCCACCGGGGGGGGGACCAGCGGGAGTGGCAATGAGCAGTTCTTC	CASSPTGGGTSGSGNEQFF
TRBV5-1	TRBD1	TRBJ2-1	14	NA	TGCGCCAGCAGCCCCACCCCAGGGGGCAATGAGCAGTTCTTC	CASSPTPGGNEQFF
TRBV5-1	TRBD1	TRBJ2-3	14	NA	TGCGCCAGCAGCTCGCGACAGGGCTGGGATACGCAGTATTTT	CASSSRQGWDTQYF
TRBV10-2	TRBD2	TRBJ2-5	15	few	TGCGCCAGCAAAGACGGCGGGAGGGGGGAAGAGACCCAGTACTTC	CASKDGGRGEETQYF
TRBV29-1	TRBD1	TRBJ1-2	16	NA	TGCAGCGTTGAATGGGTAACAGGGGTGATGCGCAACGGCTACACCTTC	CSVEWVTGVMRNGYTF
TRBV7-8	TRBD1	TRBJ2-1	18	few	TGTGCCAGCAGCTTAGATTCGGACAGGGGGATCACCTACAATGAGCAGTTCTTC	CASSLDSDRGITYNEQFF
TRBV27	NA	TRBJ2-7	14	NA	TGTGCCAGCAGTTTAGTCGGCAGGTCCTACGAGCAGTACTTC	CASSLVGRSYEQYF
TRBV10-3	NA	TRBJ1-2	11	NA	TGTGCCATCAGTGACAGTTATGGCTACACCTTC	CAISDSYGYTF
TRBV27	TRBD2	TRBJ2-5	14	NA	TGTGCCAGCAGGCGGACTAGCGGGATAGAGACCCAGTACTTC	CASRRTSGIETQYF
TRBV6-5	TRBD1	TRBJ2-3	15	few	TGTGCCAGCAGTTACTCGGGACAGCTCACAGATACGCAGTATTTT	CASSYSGQLTDTQYF